This TCR beta chain was documented in a study of blood T cell repertoires in COVID-19. Germline V gives CDR1 SGHDN, CDR2 FVKESK. V shed 5 bases and J 6 bases; nucleotides not matched to a gene: 8. The CDR3 covers 15 residues. In the original processing: Amplification of reference gene primers was used by the study to estimate nucleated cell counts. Libraries were prepared by immunoSEQ multiplex PCR; TCRdb keeps only in-frame clonotypes and omits some of them. V and J calls and clone size are copied from that table; D and trimming were computed from the DNA. The sample has 250,000 to 350,000 clones; about 88% are singletons.

The chain combines TRBV14 with TRBJ2-1; TRBD1 aligns across 9 bases. The receptor was derived from a human donor with COVID-19, enrolled during active disease. The donor label of this sample is uncertain. The sample comprised peripheral blood. The CDR3 sequence is CASSGRQGVFNEQFF. Written as DNA, the CDR3 is TGTGCCAGCAGCGGGAGACAGGGGGTCTTCAATGAGCAGTTCTTC.